Below are 13 T cell receptor beta chains sequenced from a single sample in a study of OX40 agonist ivuxolimab in advanced cancers. Produced via immunoSEQ multiplex PCR; TCRdb's table is partial and in-frame only. This table holds tens of thousands of clones, more than 75% found once. This material consisted of CD4+ or CD8+ T cells sorted from blood, taken in a trial of the OX40 agonist ivuxolimab. Every receptor here comes from an adult with an advanced solid tumor such as melanoma, head and neck, liver or kidney cancer.

A single count supports this clone. The rearrangement uses TRBV7-9 and TRBJ2-7; 9 bases match TRBD1. Trimming removed 6 bases from V and 3 bases from J; junction bases left unmatched: 9. Germline V gene sequence: CDR1 SEHNR, CDR2 FQNEAQ (reference sequence). This CDR3 has 15 residues. The CDR3 DNA sequence: TGTGCCAGCAGTAAACCGGGACAGGGAATCTACGAGCAGTACTTC. Translating gives CASSKPGQGIYEQYF.

The V gene is TRBV10-3, the J gene TRBJ1-2; perhaps TRBD1 as D (5 bases). The V end was cut by 2 bases, the J end by 4 bases, with 11 bases between. CDR3 size: 14 residues. CDR1 and CDR2 from the germline V gene are ENHRY and SYGVKD. This CDR3 reads CAISEGAEGYGYTF. As DNA, the CDR3 is TGTGCCATCAGTGAGGGGGCGGAGGGCTATGGCTACACCTTC.

Here the CDR3 DNA reads TGTGCCAGCAGTTACGTGGGTTCCACTGAAGCTTTCTTT. It specifies CASSYVGSTEAFF. V usage is TRBV6-5 and J usage is TRBJ1-1; D call uncertain. This CDR3 is 13 amino acids long. The V gene lost 2 bases and the J gene lost 4 bases, with 8 bases spanning the gap. CDR1 is MNHEY, CDR2 SVGAGI, per germline.

V usage is TRBV9 and J usage is TRBJ1-1; D gene uncertain. The CDR3 has 14 amino acids. V lost 3 bases to trimming and J lost 0 bases, with 9 bases between them. Per the germline V gene, CDR1 is SGDLS and CDR2 is YYNGEE. In nucleotides, the CDR3 is TGTGCCAGCAGCGCCAATACAGTGAACACTGAAGCTTTCTTT. This sequence encodes CASSANTVNTEAFF.

The gene calls are TRBV6-6 and TRBJ1-6; D is possibly TRBD1 (5 bases). Trimming took off 7 bases at V and 7 bases at J, with 17 bases between the two ends. Germline loops: CDR1 MNHNY, CDR2 SVGAGI (reference sequence). CDR3 length equals 15 residues. CDR3 in amino acids: CASTPDRGGNSPLHF. The CDR3 coding sequence is TGTGCCAGCACTCCCGACCGGGGCGGAAATTCACCCCTCCACTTT.

The rearrangement links TRBV2 to TRBJ1-1; 12 nucleotides align to TRBD1. V dropped 11 bases and J dropped 4; count of bases not matched to a gene: 2. This CDR3 has 12 amino acids. CDR1 is SNHLY, CDR2 FYNNEI, per germline. CDR3 bases: TGTGCCGAGGGACAGGGGGCCACTGAAGCTTTCTTT. Translation: CAEGQGATEAFF.

The chain uses TRBV15 and TRBJ2-3; D unresolved. The CDR3 sequence is 13 residues long. The V gene lost 3 bases and the J gene lost 4 bases, with 8 bases spanning the gap. The germline V gene encodes CDR1 LNHNV and CDR2 YYDKDF (reference sequence). This CDR3 reads CATSSQVSDTQYF. The CDR3 DNA follows: TGTGCCACCAGCAGCCAAGTCTCAGATACGCAGTATTTT.

The CDR3 is CASSSGVHGQYF. DNA for the CDR3: TGTGCCAGCAGTTCCGGTGTACACGGGCAGTACTTC. The rearrangement links TRBV6-6 to TRBJ2-7; D remains ambiguous. The CDR3 covers 12 residues. Per the germline V gene, CDR1 is MNHNY and CDR2 is SVGAGI (reference sequence). The V end lost 4 bases, the J end lost 9 bases, and 13 bases lay between the germline ends.

The chain carries TRBV28 and TRBJ1-2, with D unclear. CDR1 and CDR2 (germline): MDHEN, SYDVKM. V was pared by 2 bases and J by 4 bases, with 17 bases between. The CDR3 extends over 16 amino acids. The CDR3 loop is CASSLPWVRESYGYTF. CDR3 nucleotide sequence: TGTGCCAGCAGTTTACCCTGGGTTAGGGAATCCTATGGCTACACCTTC.

To note about this clone: No conserved phenylalanine or tryptophan is present at the end of the CDR3, so a read error is the likely explanation. The J gene is TRBJ1-6, the V gene TRBV7-3; D gene unclear. V shed 7 bases and J shed 10 bases, with 11 bases lying between them. This CDR3 is 12 amino acids long. Per germline, CDR1 SGHTA and CDR2 FQGTGA. CDR3 coding DNA: TGTGCCAGCACCATAGGGAGGTCACCCCTCCACCTT. This gives the protein CASTIGRSPLHL.

This rearrangement joins TRBV12-5 to TRBJ1-2, with 7 bases identical to TRBD1. V dropped 0 bases and J dropped 4; count of bases not matched to a gene: 14. Germline CDR1 LGHNT, CDR2 FRNRAP. The CDR3 totals 18 residues. The CDR3, as DNA: TGTGCTAGTGGTTTGGTACTGCCGGGACAGAGGACTATCTATGGCTACACCTTC. Translated: CASGLVLPGQRTIYGYTF.

The chain combines TRBV2 with TRBJ1-2, with a tentative D call TRBD1 (5 bases). CDR3 length: 12 residues. Looked up from germline, CDR1 is SNHLY and CDR2 is FYNNEI. V lost 8 bases, J lost 1 base, and 8 bases lay in between. DNA of the CDR3: TGTGCCAGCGGGGACCTTAACTATGGCTACACCTTC. This codes for CASGDLNYGYTF.

This clone was found once. The chain recombines TRBV10-3 with TRBJ1-1; 7 positions agree with TRBD1. Looked up from germline, CDR1 is ENHRY and CDR2 is SYGVKD. V lost 0 bases to trimming and J lost 5 bases; unmatched junction nucleotides: 3. The CDR3 contains 14 residues. CDR3 DNA: TGTGCCATCAGTGAGTCCAGGGGGAGGACTGAAGCTTTCTTT. Protein: CAISESRGRTEAFF.